This TCR beta chain was sequenced for a study of blood T cell repertoires in COVID-19. Study-wide background: The United States, Italy and Spain provided the acute and convalescent COVID-19 samples. T cells, B-cell-depleted T cells, or PBMCs supplied cDNA or gDNA.

Study processing details: Amplification from reference gene primers served as the basis for estimated nucleated cell counts. TCRdb keeps only in-frame clones here, not all; method: immunoSEQ multiplex PCR. V and J calls and clone size are copied from that table; D and trimming were computed from the DNA. The data hold hundreds of thousands of clones, with around 87% observed a single time. The source is a woman between 50 and 59 years old who had recovered from COVID-19. Sequencing was carried out using peripheral blood.

This CDR3 is CASSPAPQGAGEQYF. CDR3 in DNA: TGTGCCAGCAGTCCTGCACCACAGGGGGCGGGCGAGCAGTACTTC. The chain carries TRBV28 and TRBJ2-7; 9 positions match TRBD1. J was trimmed by 6 bases and V by 5 bases; bases with no gene match: 11. CDR3 length equals 15 residues. CDR1 and CDR2 from the germline V gene are MDHEN and SYDVKM.